The clone carrying this T cell receptor beta chain was observed many times. Its antigen is as yet unknown. The data belong to a study of T-cell reconstitution after alpha-beta-depleted transplantation in children. Findings and limits, study-wide: It was newly produced T cells that mostly accounted for T-cell counts and diversity one year after transplant.

CDR1 is DFQATT and CDR2 is SNEGSKA in the germline V gene (reference sequence). Trimming shortened V by 3 bases and J by 0 bases, and 3 bases separated the two germline ends. The CDR3 totals 13 residues. The library targeted TCRbeta and was prepared with unique molecular identifiers. TCRdb ran MiXCR on the PCR reads and lists one entry per CDR3 protein. The data hold approximately 290,000 distinct CDR3 sequences, with 11% observed a single time. The chain couples TRBV20-1 to TRBJ2-6; no firm D call. This specimen was peripheral blood, taken 180 days after TCRalphabeta/CD19-depleted stem cell transplant. The receptor was isolated from a male patient aged 2-10 years who had a stem cell transplant for chronic granulomatous disease, so the T cells may come from the graft donor. The CDR3 DNA reads TGCAGTGCTAGGGCCTCTGGGGCCAACGTCCTGACTTTC. This gives the protein CSARASGANVLTF.